Sequencing of this T cell receptor beta chain was carried out in a study of early T cells in non-severe SARS-CoV-2 infection. Each cDNA molecule carried a unique molecular identifier. TCRdb re-called the 5' RACE reads with MiXCR, one entry per CDR3 protein. The sample holds 50,000 to 70,000 distinct CDR3 sequences; 14% to 15% are singletons and the top ten take 9% to 10%. Looked up from germline, CDR1 is SEHNR and CDR2 is FQNEAQ (reference sequence). The CDR3 is made up of 15 amino acids. The V segment lost 4 bases and the J segment 7 bases; nucleotides outside the gene matches: 8. This clonotype was found many times.

The source is an adult who was a healthcare worker with PCR-confirmed SARS-CoV-2 infection or an uninfected control (not recorded which). The V gene is TRBV7-9, the J gene TRBJ1-5, with 9 bases that match TRBD1. Sequenced material: whole blood, taken at baseline. CDR3: CASSSQTGGNQPQHF. Here the CDR3 DNA reads TGTGCCAGCAGCTCCCAGACAGGGGGAAACCAGCCCCAGCATTTT.